This T cell receptor (beta chain) was identified in a study of T cell repertoires in cytomegalovirus infection. Broader study findings: The study identified carriers of CMV plus the relevant HLA from cumulative public TCR beta family frequency. In two of eight donors, the top clonotype was HLA-C-restricted CMV-specific.

V lost 4 bases, J lost 3 bases, and 10 bases stayed unmatched. In germline, CDR1 is SGHTA, CDR2 FQGNSA. The CDR3 is 16 residues long. In this sample, this clonotype turned up many times. Its antigen remains unidentified. TCRdb re-derived calls from the reads in MiXCR, one entry per CDR3 protein. The sample shows around 350,000 distinct CDR3 sequences, roughly 18% of them seen only once. This receptor was obtained from a human donor in good health (CMV status not recorded). Some clones in this sample may be carry-over from other donors' samples. Sequencing was carried out using PBMCs. This rearrangement joins TRBV7-2 to TRBJ1-2; 8 bases fit TRBD1. Here the CDR3 DNA reads TGTGCCAGCAGCTACGGGACAGGTCTTCTCGACTATGGCTACACCTTC. Protein sequence: CASSYGTGLLDYGYTF.